This TCR beta chain was captured in a study of cytomegalovirus exposure and HLA in healthy donors. CDR3 length equals 13 residues. Germline CDR1 reads SEHNR; CDR2 reads FQNEAQ (reference sequence). Trimming shortened V by 1 base and J by 0 bases, and 3 bases separated the two germline ends. Repertoires were generated with immunoSEQ multiplex PCR, while TCRdb's copy carries only in-frame clones and drops some. The table shows about 120,000 clones, with roughly nine tenths occurring only once. Notes on the study in general: Reportedly, diagnosis of cytomegalovirus status by the classifier showed high specificity and sensitivity.

Concerning this clone itself: Antigen unknown.

Source material: PBMCs. The receptor was isolated from a woman aged 18-29 years in good health and CMV-seronegative. V gene TRBV7-9 combines with J gene TRBJ1-1, with D unclear. The CDR3 here is CASSLVLNTEAFF. CDR3 DNA: TGTGCCAGCAGCTTAGTATTGAACACTGAAGCTTTCTTT.